These 31 T cell receptor beta chains share one sample of origin, sequenced in a study of cytomegalovirus exposure and HLA in healthy donors. PCR primers comprised 60 Vbeta and 13 Jbeta primers. Sequencing was performed with immunoSEQ multiplex PCR; in TCRdb, only in-frame clones are kept and a portion is missing. The sample consists of 75,000 to 90,000 clones, approximately 70% of them appearing once. Sequenced: PBMCs. All receptors come from a middle-aged woman in good health and CMV-seropositive.

The chain joins TRBV6-1 to TRBJ2-5, with D possibly TRBD2 on 6 matching bases. The V gene lost 10 bases and the J gene lost 1 base, with 13 bases spanning the gap. CDR1 and CDR2 (germline): MNHNS, SASEGT. The CDR3 is 13 amino acids. The DNA for the CDR3 is TGTGCCACCGGCGGGGTCCCCCAAGAGACCCAGTACTTC. Amino acids: CATGGVPQETQYF.

The CDR3 nucleotides read TGTGCCAGCAGGGAGGCACTCCATAGCAATCAGCCCCAGCATTTT. This codes for CASREALHSNQPQHF. This chain connects TRBV6-1 to TRBJ1-5; D call uncertain. Germline CDR1 is MNHNS and CDR2 is SASEGT. The ends were cut back, 6 bases at V and 0 bases at J, with 12 bases in the middle. The CDR3 loop spans 15 amino acids.

This rearrangement joins TRBV7-2 to TRBJ2-7; 8 positions agree with TRBD1. The CDR3 runs to 13 residues. The ends lost 5 bases at V and 4 bases at J; junction bases unmatched: 4. Germline V gene lookup returns CDR1 SGHTA and CDR2 FQGNSA. In DNA, the CDR3 is TGTGCCAGCAGCCGGACAGGGACTTACGAGCAGTACTTC. Protein product: CASSRTGTYEQYF.

Ten or more counts support this clone. The chain links TRBV2 to TRBJ1-1, with TRBD1 identical over 8 bases. The CDR3 length is 15 residues. V lost 8 bases and J lost 0; bases outside the gene matches: 8. The germline V gene has CDR1 SNHLY and CDR2 FYNNEI. The CDR3 nucleotides read TGTGCCAGCGGGGACAGGCGAAACATGAACACTGAAGCTTTCTTT. This encodes CASGDRRNMNTEAFF. Together with reference TRBV2 and TRBJ1-1, the CDR3 gives the full variable domain: EPEVTQTPSHQVTQMGQEVILRCVPISNHLYFYWYRQILGQKVEFLVSFYNNEISEKSEIFDDQFSVERPDGSNFTLKIRSTKLEDSAMYFCASGDRRNMNTEAFFGQGTRLTVV.

This clone was observed a few times. The chain employs TRBV7-2 and TRBJ1-6; D remains ambiguous. Germline V CDR1 and CDR2: SGHTA, FQGNSA. CDR3 length: 14 residues. Trimming cost V 1 base and J 6 bases, with 7 bases left between them. The CDR3 nucleotides read TGTGCCAGCAGCTTAGACTCTAGTAATTCACCCCTCCACTTT. Translation: CASSLDSSNSPLHF.

The CDR3 sequence is CASLWTGDDQPQHF. In nucleotides, the CDR3 is TGTGCCAGCCTATGGACAGGGGATGATCAGCCCCAGCATTTT. The chain uses TRBV28 and TRBJ1-5; 9 nucleotides match TRBD1. Trimming cost V 8 bases and J 5 bases; bases outside gene matches: 7. This CDR3 comprises 14 residues. Germline V CDR1 and CDR2: MDHEN, SYDVKM.

About this clone itself: One end of the junction varies from germline; a read error may be responsible. This sequence joins TRBV20-1 and TRBJ1-2; tentatively, D is TRBD1 (6 bases). Per the germline V gene, CDR1 is DFQATT and CDR2 is SNEGSKA (reference sequence). The length of the CDR3 is 11 residues. The CDR3 reads CSARDSYGYPF. Here the CDR3 DNA reads TGCAGTGCTAGGGACAGCTATGGCTACCCCTTC.

The chain joins TRBV5-1 to TRBJ1-1; a weak D match, TRBD1 (6 bases). CDR1 is SGHRS and CDR2 is YFSETQ in the germline V gene. The ends were cut back, 4 bases at V and 3 bases at J, with 13 bases in the middle. The CDR3 is made up of 14 amino acids. The CDR3 region is CASSAYRADTEAFF. CDR3 DNA sequence: TGCGCCAGCAGCGCCTACAGGGCGGACACTGAAGCTTTCTTT. The complete variable domain, with remaining parts taken from reference TRBV5-1 and TRBJ1-1, reads KAGVTQTPRYLIKTRGQQVTLSCSPISGHRSVSWYQQTPGQGLQFLFEYFSETQRNKGNFPGRFSGRQFSNSRSEMNVSTLELGDSALYLCASSAYRADTEAFFGQGTRLTVV.

The chain is built from TRBV12-2 and TRBJ2-3; TRBD1 is taken as the D call from the table, unchecked against the DNA. TRBV12-2 is classified as a pseudogene. The CDR3 length is 17 residues. CDR3 sequence: CASRLAKTGKSTDTQYF. The CDR3 DNA reads TGTGCAAGTCGCTTAGCGAAAACAGGGAAAAGCACAGATACGCAGTATTTT.

This clone was detected only a few times. The chain uses TRBV4-1 and TRBJ2-1; 14 bases are shared with TRBD2. The CDR3 loop spans 15 amino acids. Germline V gene lookup returns CDR1 MGHRA and CDR2 YSYEKL. J was trimmed by 6 bases and V by 4 bases; bases with no gene match: 2. The chain's CDR3 is CASSLGLAGVNEQFF. The DNA for the CDR3 is TGCGCCAGCAGCCTGGGACTAGCGGGGGTCAATGAGCAGTTCTTC.

Worth noting for this clone: The junction departs from germline at one end; a sequencing error may be responsible. V is TRBV25-1 and J is TRBJ1-2; TRBD1 aligns across 8 bases. The germline CDR1 and CDR2 sequences are MGHDK and SYGVNS. CDR3 length: 12 residues. CDR3 protein: CASNQGAGGYPF. The CDR3 DNA sequence: TGTGCCAGCAACCAGGGGGCTGGCGGCTACCCCTTC.

The rearrangement uses TRBV14 and TRBJ2-1; 8 bases match TRBD2. Germline CDR1 is SGHDN and CDR2 is FVKESK. This CDR3 is built from 16 residues. The V and J ends lost 5 bases and 1 base, in that order; junction bases with no gene match: 7. This CDR3 is CASSSQRGISYNEQFF. The DNA of the CDR3 is TGTGCCAGCAGCTCCCAGCGGGGGATTTCCTACAATGAGCAGTTCTTC.

This rearrangement joins TRBV19 to TRBJ2-7; D gene uncertain. V was clipped by 3 bases and J by 0 bases, with 12 bases between them. The germline CDR1 and CDR2 sequences are LNHDA and SQIVND (reference sequence). This CDR3 has 15 amino acids. CDR3 coding DNA: TGTGCCAGTAGTATCGAGTCCACCGTCTCCTACGAGCAGTACTTC. Its translation: CASSIESTVSYEQYF.

This clone was seen only a few times. The rearrangement links TRBV6-1 to TRBJ2-2, with D hard to call. Germline loops: CDR1 MNHNS, CDR2 SASEGT. V lost 7 bases and J 1 base, leaving 4 bases between the germline ends. There are 12 residues in the CDR3. In DNA form, the CDR3 reads TGTGCCAGCACCCTGAACACCGGGGAGCTGTTTTTT. Encoded protein: CASTLNTGELFF.

This clone was seen more than once but under ten times. CDR3 coding DNA: TGTGCCAGCAGGACTAGCGGGGATTCTAGCACAGATACGCAGTATTTT. This translates into CASRTSGDSSTDTQYF. The chain has TRBV4-2 and TRBJ2-3, with 11 bases matching TRBD2. Germline CDR1 and CDR2: LGHNA and YNFKEQ. The CDR3 covers 16 residues. The trim removed 6 bases at V and 0 bases at J, leaving 5 bases unmatched.

The chain combines TRBV6-1 with TRBJ1-1; TRBD1 aligns across 10 bases. V gave up 4 bases and J gave up 8 bases; unmatched junction bases: 7. Germline V gene lookup returns CDR1 MNHNS and CDR2 SASEGT. The CDR3 length is 14 residues. The CDR3 bases are TGTGCCAGCAGTGGACAGGGGGCCTTAACGGAAGCTTTCTTT. Its translation: CASSGQGALTEAFF.

J is TRBJ2-1 and V is TRBV28, with D tentatively TRBD2 (5 bases). This CDR3 is 15 amino acids long. Germline V gene data show CDR1 as MDHEN and CDR2 as SYDVKM. Trimming pared 3 bases from V and 11 bases from J, leaving 20 bases between. Here the CDR3 reads CASSLAVASVAKQFF. Written as DNA, the CDR3 is TGTGCCAGCAGTTTGGCCGTAGCGTCCGTGGCCAAGCAGTTCTTC.

This clone was seen just once. The chain recombines TRBV19 with TRBJ2-5, with TRBD1 identical over 7 bases. V lost 6 bases, J lost 1 base, and 5 bases stayed unmatched. Germline CDR1 and CDR2: LNHDA and SQIVND (reference sequence). CDR3 length: 14 residues. CDR3 DNA: TGTGCCAGTAGGGGAGACAGGGTCCAAGAGACCCAGTACTTC. Its protein product is CASRGDRVQETQYF.

This clone appeared a few times. The chain recombines TRBV5-1 with TRBJ2-5; D is possibly TRBD2 (5 bases). The CDR3 length is 14 residues. Deletions cut 2 bases from V and 4 bases from J, with 12 bases between. From germline, CDR1 is SGHRS and CDR2 YFSETQ. The CDR3 DNA reads TGCGCCAGCAGCTTAATGAGGGAGAGAGAGACCCAGTACTTC. It encodes CASSLMRERETQYF.

The genes are TRBV30 and TRBJ2-1; D might be TRBD1 (5 bases). V lost 1 base, J lost 8 bases, and 6 bases lay in between. Per the germline V gene, CDR1 is GTSNPN and CDR2 is SVGIG (reference sequence). This CDR3 has 11 amino acids. The CDR3 DNA reads TGTGCCTGGAGTGCCAGGGATGAGCAGTTCTTC. This encodes CAWSARDEQFF.

The chain carries TRBV5-1 and TRBJ1-4; perhaps TRBD1 as D (5 bases). The germline gives CDR1 SGHRS, CDR2 YFSETQ. Trimming left V 4 bases short and J 7 bases short, with 11 bases between. There are 13 residues in the CDR3. CDR3 loop: CASSLGGGEKLFF. CDR3 DNA: TGCGCCAGCAGCCTCGGGGGTGGTGAAAAACTGTTTTTT.

This chain uses TRBV5-4 with TRBJ1-4, with 8 positions matching TRBD1. With 2 bases clipped from V and 3 bases from J, the junction kept 9 bases outside the gene matches. Germline CDR1 reads SGHNT; CDR2 reads YYREEE (reference sequence). The CDR3 is made up of 17 amino acids. The CDR3, as DNA: TGTGCCAGCAGCTTTTACAGGGGGGGGTCGGCTAATGAAAAACTGTTTTTT. Protein product: CASSFYRGGSANEKLFF.

V and J are TRBV19 and TRBJ1-1; no firm D call. The CDR3 sequence is 13 residues long. Trimming took off 3 bases at V and 3 bases at J, with 8 bases between the two ends. Germline V CDR1 and CDR2: LNHDA, SQIVND (reference sequence). CDR3 bases: TGTGCCAGTAGTATGTTGGCGGACACTGAAGCTTTCTTT. It encodes CASSMLADTEAFF.

The CDR3 bases are TGTGCCAGCAGCCCGGGACTAGCGGGATCTATAGAGCAGTACTTC. This codes for CASSPGLAGSIEQYF. The J gene is TRBJ2-7, the V gene TRBV7-9; the match to TRBD2 covers 13 bases. The CDR3 consists of 15 residues. Trimming removed 5 bases from V and 7 bases from J; junction bases left unmatched: 8. Germline V lookup: CDR1 SEHNR, CDR2 FQNEAQ (reference sequence).

The chain has TRBV30 and TRBJ1-4; no reliable D call. V dropped 3 bases and J dropped 8 bases, with 13 bases sitting between them. The CDR3 contains 13 residues. Germline CDR1 GTSNPN, CDR2 SVGIG (reference sequence). The chain's CDR3 is CAWSPPYGEKLFF. CDR3 DNA sequence: TGTGCCTGGAGCCCACCCTACGGGGAAAAACTGTTTTTT.

V and J are TRBV7-8 and TRBJ2-3; 11 nucleotides align to TRBD2. V was clipped by 5 bases and J by 2 bases; unmatched bases: 6. The CDR3 sequence is 16 residues long. Germline CDR1 and CDR2: SGHVS and FQNEAQ. This CDR3 reads CASSTGTSGLTDTQYF. The CDR3 nucleotides read TGTGCCAGCAGCACTGGGACTAGCGGACTCACAGATACGCAGTATTTT.

The chain combines TRBV19 with TRBJ2-3, with D tentatively TRBD2 (6 bases). The CDR3 totals 15 residues. V lost 6 bases, J lost 2 bases, and 15 bases lay in between. CDR1 and CDR2 from the germline V gene are LNHDA and SQIVND (reference sequence). DNA of the CDR3: TGTGCCAGTAGCGGTATTCGGGAGTCCACAGATACGCAGTATTTT. Residues: CASSGIRESTDTQYF. Drawing the rest from reference TRBV19 and TRBJ2-3, the complete variable domain is DGGITQSPKYLFRKEGQNVTLSCEQNLNHDAMYWYRQDPGQGLRLIYYSQIVNDFQKGDIAEGYSVSREKKESFPLTVTSAQKNPTAFYLCASSGIRESTDTQYFGPGTRLTVL.

The chain recombines TRBV30 with TRBJ1-1; D is unresolved. This CDR3 is built from 13 residues. Germline CDR1 reads GTSNPN; CDR2 reads SVGIG (reference sequence). Trimming pared 4 bases from V and 1 base from J, leaving 10 bases between. CDR3 nucleotide sequence: TGTGCCTGGAATAACAGCCCGAACACTGAAGCTTTCTTT. This gives the protein CAWNNSPNTEAFF.

CDR3 amino acids: CASSVVAGSQETQYF. DNA for the CDR3: TGTGCCAGCAGCGTAGTGGCAGGTTCGCAAGAGACCCAGTACTTC. J is TRBJ2-5 and V is TRBV9; no clear D gene. V was shortened by 0 bases and J by 2 bases, with 11 bases between the two germline ends. Germline values: CDR1 SGDLS, CDR2 YYNGEE. The CDR3 covers 15 residues.

The genes are TRBV5-1 and TRBJ2-3, with D tentatively TRBD2 (5 bases). The V gene lost 7 bases and the J gene lost 0 bases, with 15 bases spanning the gap. This CDR3 region has 15 residues. Germline V gene lookup returns CDR1 SGHRS and CDR2 YFSETQ. The CDR3 bases are TGCGCCAGCTCTGGGAGCCACCCTAGCACAGATACGCAGTATTTT. Translation gives CASSGSHPSTDTQYF.

The table lists this clone with a few counts. This chain joins TRBV18 and TRBJ2-1; tentative D call: TRBD1 (5 bases). CDR1 is KGHSH and CDR2 is LQKENI in the germline V gene. The CDR3 contains 14 residues. Trimming removed 2 bases from V and 7 bases from J, with 12 bases in between. The chain's CDR3 is CASSPAGLWNEQFF. In DNA form, the CDR3 reads TGTGCCAGCTCACCAGCAGGGTTATGGAATGAGCAGTTCTTC.